This T cell receptor beta chain was sequenced in a study of T cell changes during pregnancy in multiple sclerosis. TCRdb's table, derived via immunoSEQ multiplex PCR, lists solely in-frame clones and lacks some. Counted here are 85,000 to 90,000 clones, 94% occurring once; the ten biggest clones make up 1.5% to 2%. The CDR3 covers 11 residues. CDR1 and CDR2 (germline): MDHEN, SYDVKM. The sequence came from a female donor in good health, enrolled as a control in a pregnancy study. The rearrangement links TRBV28 to TRBJ1-1, with TRBD1 matching 7 bases. This specimen was peripheral blood, taken after pregnancy. The CDR3 loop is CAGGGNTEAFF. The CDR3 DNA is TGTGCAGGGGGCGGGAACACTGAAGCTTTCTTT.